These T cell receptor beta chains were read from a single sample in a study of T cell repertoires in cytomegalovirus infection. Each CDR3 protein gets one entry after TCRdb re-called the reads with MiXCR. This sample has 150,000 to 200,000 distinct CDR3 sequences, with roughly an eighth found just once. The sample taken for sequencing was PBMCs. The receptors were gathered from a human donor in good health (CMV status not recorded). Some clones in this sample may be carry-over from other donors' samples. Both conserved end residues are part of each CDR3. A D gene is named only where the DNA matches it firmly. Where a row states a size, it is once, few, many or the class of an expanded clone; other rows omit it.

.,TRBJ1-1,TRBV28,.,TGTGCCGCCTCCACCCGGGGAGGAAGCACTGAAGCTTTCTTT,CAASTRGGSTEAFF
.,TRBJ2-1,TRBV7-8,.,TGTGCCAGCACCGGGTCCTACAATGAGCAGTTCTTC,CASTGSYNEQFF
few,TRBJ2-3,TRBV4-2,TRBD2,TGTGCCAGCAGCCAAGATCCAGCGGGAGGCCGCACAGATACGCAGTATTTT,CASSQDPAGGRTDTQYF
.,TRBJ2-7,TRBV20-1,TRBD1,TGCAGTGCTAGAGATCCGGGACAGGGCGGCGAGCAGTACTTC,CSARDPGQGGEQYF
.,TRBJ1-6,TRBV28,.,TGTGCCAGCAGTTCTTCAGTGTCTGGGTATAATTCACCCCTCCACTTT,CASSSSVSGYNSPLHF
many,TRBJ1-5,TRBV7-9,.,TGTGCCAGCGGAGTAGGGGGCAATCAGCCCCAGCATTTT,CASGVGGNQPQHF
.,TRBJ1-5,TRBV19,.,TGTGCCAGTACCGAACTTGGCAATCAGCCCCAGCATTTT,CASTELGNQPQHF
.,TRBJ1-3,TRBV20-1,TRBD1,TGCAGTGCCCGACCTGGGACAGGCCTCTCTGGAAACACCATATATTTT,CSARPGTGLSGNTIYF
.,TRBJ2-1,TRBV10-3,TRBD1,TGTGCCATCAGCCTTTCGGGACAGGGAAATGAGCAGTTCTTC,CAISLSGQGNEQFF
.,TRBJ1-2,TRBV20-1,.,TGCAGTGCTAGAATCAGGGACGTCTATGGCTACACCTTC,CSARIRDVYGYTF
many,TRBJ1-5,TRBV7-2,.,TGTGCCAGCAGCTTGGGAGGTCGGGGGAGCAATCAGCCCCAGCATTTT,CASSLGGRGSNQPQHF
.,TRBJ1-3,TRBV6-5,.,TGTGCCAGCAGCCCTCCTAACCACTCTGGAAACACCATATATTTT,CASSPPNHSGNTIYF
many,TRBJ2-7,TRBV7-2,.,TGTGCCAGCAGGTCAATTGGGGGGGGGGCTTACGAGCAGTACTTC,CASRSIGGGAYEQYF
.,TRBJ2-7,TRBV5-4,.,TGTGCCAGCAGCTTGGTCCCACCCAGGGGTAGCTACGAGCAGTACTTC,CASSLVPPRGSYEQYF
many,TRBJ1-2,TRBV6-2/TRBV6-3,TRBD1,TGTGCCAGCAGTTACTCTCCCCAGGGGGGATCGAGTGGCTACACCTTC,CASSYSPQGGSSGYTF
few,TRBJ1-2,TRBV11-1,.,TGTGCCAGCAGCTCCCGGACGTCTACGCGGGGCTACACCTTC,CASSSRTSTRGYTF
many,TRBJ2-5,TRBV20-1,TRBD2,TGCAGTGCTACTGAGGACCTGGGACTAGCGGAAGAGACCCAGTACTTC,CSATEDLGLAEETQYF
few,TRBJ2-7,TRBV7-9,.,TGTGCCAGCAGCGGCCAGAGAGAGGAGCAGTACTTC,CASSGQREEQYF
many,TRBJ2-6,TRBV12-3/TRBV12-4,TRBD1,TGTGCCAGCAGTCGGCCGGACAGGGCCTGGACTGGGGCCAACGTCCTGACTTTC,CASSRPDRAWTGANVLTF
once,TRBJ1-1,TRBV18,.,TGTGCCAGCTCACCACGCAGACTGATGAACACTGAAGCTTTCTTT,CASSPRRLMNTEAFF
.,TRBJ2-7,TRBV29-1,.,TGCAGCGTTTCCGAGGTAGACGAGCAGTACTTC,CSVSEVDEQYF
many,TRBJ1-6,TRBV7-9,TRBD1,TGTGCCAGCAGCGCACAAACAGGGGAAGGTTCACCCCTCCACTTT,CASSAQTGEGSPLHF
many,TRBJ2-7,TRBV25-1,.,TGTGCCAGCGCAAGGGGGTCGGGGGGCATACCTAACGAGCAGTACTTC,CASARGSGGIPNEQYF
.,TRBJ2-7,TRBV4-1,.,TGCGCCAGAAGCCCCAACAGCTACGAGCAGTACTTC,CARSPNSYEQYF
few,TRBJ1-1,TRBV29-1,.,TGCAGCGGCGGAGGGGGGGACACTGAAGCTTTCTTT,CSGGGGDTEAFF
many,TRBJ1-2,TRBV7-2,.,TGTGCCAGCAGCTCTCAAACTCTCCCCTTGGGAGGCTACACCTTC,CASSSQTLPLGGYTF
many,TRBJ1-2,TRBV20-1,.,TGCAGTGCTAGAGTCCCCTGGACCGGAGCGATGTATGGCTACACCTTC,CSARVPWTGAMYGYTF
many,TRBJ2-1,TRBV5-4,.,TGTGCCAGTTCAGGCGTGGAGTCCTACAATGAGCAGTTCTTC,CASSGVESYNEQFF
few,TRBJ2-7,TRBV10-3,.,TGTGCCACCGGAGATAGCTACGAGCAGTACTTC,CATGDSYEQYF
.,TRBJ2-1,TRBV9,.,TGTGCCAGCAGCGTAGGTGACGGGCTTGCGGAGCAGTTCTTC,CASSVGDGLAEQFF
.,TRBJ2-1,TRBV28,.,TGTGCCAGCGAGAGGAATGAGCAGTTCTTC,CASERNEQFF
few,TRBJ2-7,TRBV6-5,.,TGTGCCAGCAGTGACGACCCGCGCCGCCCCTACGAGCAGTACTTC,CASSDDPRRPYEQYF
few,TRBJ1-1,TRBV5-4,TRBD1,TGTGCCAGCAGCGCAAAACAGGGGGCGCGGGGCACTGAAGCTTTCTTT,CASSAKQGARGTEAFF
.,TRBJ2-3,TRBV2,.,TGTGCCAGCAGCGCACTAGCTCCCAGCACAGATACGCAGTATTTT,CASSALAPSTDTQYF
many,TRBJ2-1,TRBV28,TRBD2,TGTGCCAGCAATCTCGATACAGGGACTAGATTAAGTGAGCAGTTCTTC,CASNLDTGTRLSEQFF
.,TRBJ2-1,TRBV29-1,.,TGCAGCGTTGAAGATCGTCTCACTTACAATGAGCAGTTCTTC,CSVEDRLTYNEQFF
few,TRBJ1-1,TRBV6-6,TRBD1,TGTGCCAGCAGCCTAACAGGGGTGAGCACTGAAGCTTTCTTT,CASSLTGVSTEAFF
.,TRBJ2-2,TRBV18,TRBD1,TGTGCTGTCACGGGACAGGGGGCGACGAACACCGGGGAGCTGTTTTTT,CAVTGQGATNTGELFF
few,TRBJ2-1,TRBV15,TRBD2,TGTGCCGCGGGGTCTAGCGGGAAGAGCTCCTACAATGAGCAGTTCTTC,CAAGSSGKSSYNEQFF
.,TRBJ2-7,TRBV25-1,TRBD1,TGTGCCAGCGCAGGGGGTAACTCCTACGAGCAGTACTTC,CASAGGNSYEQYF
.,TRBJ1-3,TRBV30,.,TGTGCCTGCTCTGGAAACACCATATATTTT,CACSGNTIYF
few,TRBJ2-1,TRBV11-2,.,TGTGCCAGCAGCTTGGACTTAGGAGGGTACAATGAGCAGTTCTTC,CASSLDLGGYNEQFF
few,TRBJ2-7,TRBV6-6,TRBD2,TGTGCCAGCAGTTACGCGAGCGGGGGCTTAAGGGACTTC,CASSYASGGLRDF
many,TRBJ2-1,TRBV7-6,.,TGTGCCAGCAGCCCTCGGTTTGTCGATGAGCAGTTCTTC,CASSPRFVDEQFF
.,TRBJ2-2,TRBV28,.,TGTGCCAGCAGCCATCCTTGGGGACCGGCCGGGGAGCTGTTTTTT,CASSHPWGPAGELFF
few,TRBJ1-4,TRBV14,.,TGTGCCAGCAGCCAACAAGACAAAGGGAAAGAAAAACTGTTTTTT,CASSQQDKGKEKLFF
.,TRBJ1-1,TRBV7-2,.,TGTGCCAGCAGCCCAGAACCCTGGGGCGGGACTGAAGCTTTCTTT,CASSPEPWGGTEAFF
.,TRBJ2-5,TRBV12-3/TRBV12-4,.,TGTGCCAGCAGTTTCCCCCCCCGAAGTGGGACCCAGTACTTC,CASSFPPRSGTQYF
few,TRBJ2-1,TRBV28,TRBD2,TGTGCCAGTGCGGGACTAGCGGGAGCGAATGAGCAGTTCTTC,CASAGLAGANEQFF
many,TRBJ2-7,TRBV7-2,TRBD1,TGTGCCAGCAGCTTAGGGGCAGGGGGCTCCTACGAGCAGTACTTC,CASSLGAGGSYEQYF
many,TRBJ2-3,TRBV7-9,TRBD1,TGTGCCAGCAGTTGGGGACAGGGTAAAACAGATACGCAGTATTTT,CASSWGQGKTDTQYF
few,TRBJ2-3,TRBV6-4,.,TGTGCCAGCAGTGAAGGGAGCACAGATACGCAGTATTTT,CASSEGSTDTQYF